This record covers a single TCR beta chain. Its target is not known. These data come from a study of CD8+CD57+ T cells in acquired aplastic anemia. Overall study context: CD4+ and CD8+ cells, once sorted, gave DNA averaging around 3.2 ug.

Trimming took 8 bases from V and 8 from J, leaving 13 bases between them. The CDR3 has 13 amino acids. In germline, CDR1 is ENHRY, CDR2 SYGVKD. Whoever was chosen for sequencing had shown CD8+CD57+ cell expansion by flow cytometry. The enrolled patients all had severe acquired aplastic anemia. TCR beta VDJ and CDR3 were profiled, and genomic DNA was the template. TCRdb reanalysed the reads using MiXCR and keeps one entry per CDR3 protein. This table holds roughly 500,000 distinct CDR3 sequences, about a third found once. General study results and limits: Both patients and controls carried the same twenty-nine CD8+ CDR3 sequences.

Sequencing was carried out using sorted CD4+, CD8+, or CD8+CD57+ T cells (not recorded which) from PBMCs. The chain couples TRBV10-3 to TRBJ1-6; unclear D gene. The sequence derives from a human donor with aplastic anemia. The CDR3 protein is CAILEGLDSPLHF. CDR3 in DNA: TGTGCCATCTTGGAGGGTTTAGATTCACCCCTCCACTTT.